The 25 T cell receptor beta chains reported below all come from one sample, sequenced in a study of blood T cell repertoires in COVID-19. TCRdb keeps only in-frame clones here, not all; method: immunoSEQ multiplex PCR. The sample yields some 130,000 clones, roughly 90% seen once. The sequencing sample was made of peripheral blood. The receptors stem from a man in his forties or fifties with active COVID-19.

The CDR3 is CASSEGAAGGVYEQYV. The CDR3 DNA is TGTGCCAGCAGTGAAGGTGCCGCGGGAGGGGTGTACGAGCAGTACGTC. The chain is built from TRBV6-1 and TRBJ2-7; TRBD2 aligns across 9 bases. The V gene end was trimmed by 1 base and the J gene end by 4 bases; junction bases not matched to a gene: 8. The CDR3 loop spans 16 amino acids. Germline lookup yields CDR1 MNHNS and CDR2 SASEGT.

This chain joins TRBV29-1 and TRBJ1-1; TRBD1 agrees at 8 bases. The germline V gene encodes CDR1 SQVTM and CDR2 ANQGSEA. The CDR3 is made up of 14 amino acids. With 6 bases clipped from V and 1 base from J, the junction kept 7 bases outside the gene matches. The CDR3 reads CSVRTGRANTEAFF. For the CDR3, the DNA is TGCAGCGTGCGGACAGGGAGGGCGAACACTGAAGCTTTCTTT. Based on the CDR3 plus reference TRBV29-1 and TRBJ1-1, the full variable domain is SAVISQKPSRDICQRGTSLTIQCQVDSQVTMMFWYRQQPGQSLTLIATANQGSEATYESGFVIDKFPISRPNLTFSTLTVSNMSPEDSSIYLCSVRTGRANTEAFFGQGTRLTVV.

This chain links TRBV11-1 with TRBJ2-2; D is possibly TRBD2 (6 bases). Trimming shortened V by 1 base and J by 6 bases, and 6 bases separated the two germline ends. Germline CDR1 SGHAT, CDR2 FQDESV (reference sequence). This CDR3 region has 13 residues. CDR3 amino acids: CASSLGGAGELFF. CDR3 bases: TGTGCCAGCAGCTTAGGGGGGGCCGGGGAGCTGTTTTTT.

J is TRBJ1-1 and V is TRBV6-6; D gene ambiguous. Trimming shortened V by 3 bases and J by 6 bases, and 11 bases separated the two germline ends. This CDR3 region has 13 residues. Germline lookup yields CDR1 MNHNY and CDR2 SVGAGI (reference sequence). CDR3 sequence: CASSYGGGPEAFF. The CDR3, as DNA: TGTGCCAGCAGTTATGGCGGAGGTCCTGAAGCTTTCTTT.

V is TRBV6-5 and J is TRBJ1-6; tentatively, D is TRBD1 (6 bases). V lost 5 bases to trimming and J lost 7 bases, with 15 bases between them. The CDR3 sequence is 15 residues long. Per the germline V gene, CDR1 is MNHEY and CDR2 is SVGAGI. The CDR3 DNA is TGTGCCAGCAGTAGAACTCGGACAGAAAATTCACCCCTCCACTTT. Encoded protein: CASSRTRTENSPLHF.

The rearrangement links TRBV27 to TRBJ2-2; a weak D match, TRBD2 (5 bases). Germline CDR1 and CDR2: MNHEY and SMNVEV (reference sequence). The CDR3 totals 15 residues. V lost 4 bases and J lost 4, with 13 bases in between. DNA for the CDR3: TGTGCCAGCAGTTCCTCTAGCTGGATCACCGGGGAGCTGTTTTTT. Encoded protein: CASSSSSWITGELFF.

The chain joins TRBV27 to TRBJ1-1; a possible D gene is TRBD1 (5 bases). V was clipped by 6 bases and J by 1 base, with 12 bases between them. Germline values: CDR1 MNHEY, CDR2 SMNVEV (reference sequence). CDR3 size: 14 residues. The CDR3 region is CASRDDRGNTEAFF. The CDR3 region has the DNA TGTGCCAGCAGAGACGACAGAGGGAACACTGAAGCTTTCTTT.

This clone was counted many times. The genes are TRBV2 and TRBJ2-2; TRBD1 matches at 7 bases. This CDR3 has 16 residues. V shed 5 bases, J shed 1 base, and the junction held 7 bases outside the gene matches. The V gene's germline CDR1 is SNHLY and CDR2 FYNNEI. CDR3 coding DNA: TGTGCCAGCAGTCAACAGGGGCTAAAGAACACCGGGGAGCTGTTTTTT. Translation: CASSQQGLKNTGELFF.

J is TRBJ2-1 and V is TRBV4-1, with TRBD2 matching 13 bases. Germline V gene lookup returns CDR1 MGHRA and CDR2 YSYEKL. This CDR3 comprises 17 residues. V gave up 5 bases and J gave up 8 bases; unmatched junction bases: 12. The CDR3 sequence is CASSGPLTSGGRDEQFF. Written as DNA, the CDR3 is TGCGCCAGCAGCGGCCCATTGACTAGCGGGGGGAGGGATGAGCAGTTCTTC.

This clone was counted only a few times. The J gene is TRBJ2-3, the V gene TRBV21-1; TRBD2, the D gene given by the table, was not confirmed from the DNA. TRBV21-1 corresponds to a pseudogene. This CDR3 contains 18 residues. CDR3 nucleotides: TGTGCCAGCAGCAAAGCGGAGAGGGGAGGGCCGAACACAGATACGCAGTATTTT. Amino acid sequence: CASSKAERGGPNTDTQYF.

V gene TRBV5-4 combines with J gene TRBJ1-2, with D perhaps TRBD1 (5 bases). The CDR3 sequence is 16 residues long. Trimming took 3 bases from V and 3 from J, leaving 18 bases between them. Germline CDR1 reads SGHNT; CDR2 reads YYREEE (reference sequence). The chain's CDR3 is CASSSGGGSRDYGYTF. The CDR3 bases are TGTGCCAGCAGCTCCGGGGGGGGATCCAGGGACTATGGCTACACCTTC.

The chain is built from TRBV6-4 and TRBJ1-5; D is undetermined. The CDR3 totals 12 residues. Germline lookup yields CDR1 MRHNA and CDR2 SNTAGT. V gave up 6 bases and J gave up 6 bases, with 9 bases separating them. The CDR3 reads CASSRSTQPQHF. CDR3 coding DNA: TGTGCCAGCAGCAGGTCGACTCAGCCCCAGCATTTT.

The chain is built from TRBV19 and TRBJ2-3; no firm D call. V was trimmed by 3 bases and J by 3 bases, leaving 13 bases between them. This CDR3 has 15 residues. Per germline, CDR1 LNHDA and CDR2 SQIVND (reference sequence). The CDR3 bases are TGTGCCAGTAGTATTGGTCTGGGCGTAACAGATACGCAGTATTTT. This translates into CASSIGLGVTDTQYF.

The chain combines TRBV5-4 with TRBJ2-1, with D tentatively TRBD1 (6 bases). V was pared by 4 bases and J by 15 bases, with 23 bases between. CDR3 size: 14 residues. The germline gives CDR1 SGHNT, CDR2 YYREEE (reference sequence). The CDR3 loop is CASSAPTGSGRRFF. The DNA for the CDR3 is TGTGCCAGCAGCGCTCCGACAGGCTCCGGCCGGAGGTTCTTC.

The CDR3 here is CASSYKGAKGYEQYV. The CDR3 DNA follows: TGTGCCAGCAGCTATAAGGGGGCTAAAGGGTACGAGCAGTACGTC. V and J are TRBV3-1 (or the pseudogene TRBV3-2) and TRBJ2-7; 7 bases map to TRBD1. The CDR3 sequence is 15 residues long. Germline CDR1 is LGHDT and CDR2 is YNNKEL (reference sequence). The ends lost 5 bases at V and 4 bases at J; junction bases unmatched: 11.

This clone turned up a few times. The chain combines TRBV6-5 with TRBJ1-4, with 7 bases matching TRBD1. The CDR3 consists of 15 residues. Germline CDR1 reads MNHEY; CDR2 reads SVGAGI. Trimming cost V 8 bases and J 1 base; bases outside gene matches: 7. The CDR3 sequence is CASLPRQGTNEKLFF. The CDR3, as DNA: TGTGCCAGCCTCCCTCGACAGGGAACTAATGAAAAACTGTTTTTT.

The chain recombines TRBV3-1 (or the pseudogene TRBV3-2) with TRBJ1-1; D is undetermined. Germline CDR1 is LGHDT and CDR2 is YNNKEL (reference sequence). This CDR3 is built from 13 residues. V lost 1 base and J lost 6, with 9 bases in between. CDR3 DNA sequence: TGTGCCAGCAGCCAAGCCAGGTCGCCTGAAGCTTTCTTT. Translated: CASSQARSPEAFF.

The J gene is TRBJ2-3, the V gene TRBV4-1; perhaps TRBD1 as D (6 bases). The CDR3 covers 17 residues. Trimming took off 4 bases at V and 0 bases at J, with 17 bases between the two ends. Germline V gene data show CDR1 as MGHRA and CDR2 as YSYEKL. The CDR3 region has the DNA TGCGCCAGCAGCCTAACAGGGTTGGTCCCCAGCACAGATACGCAGTATTTT. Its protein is CASSLTGLVPSTDTQYF.

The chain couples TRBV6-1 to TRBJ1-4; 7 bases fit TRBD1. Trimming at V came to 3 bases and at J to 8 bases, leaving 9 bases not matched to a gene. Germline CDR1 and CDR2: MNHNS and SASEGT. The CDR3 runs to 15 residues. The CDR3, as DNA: TGTGCCAGCAGTGACAGGGGACAGCAGGGAGAAAAACTGTTTTTT. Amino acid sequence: CASSDRGQQGEKLFF.

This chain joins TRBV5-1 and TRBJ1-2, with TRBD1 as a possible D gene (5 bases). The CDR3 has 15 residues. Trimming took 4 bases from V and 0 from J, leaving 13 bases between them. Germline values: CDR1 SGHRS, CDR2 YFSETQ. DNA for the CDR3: TGCGCCAGCAGCCACCGAGGGGAGGCTAACTATGGCTACACCTTC. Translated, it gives CASSHRGEANYGYTF.

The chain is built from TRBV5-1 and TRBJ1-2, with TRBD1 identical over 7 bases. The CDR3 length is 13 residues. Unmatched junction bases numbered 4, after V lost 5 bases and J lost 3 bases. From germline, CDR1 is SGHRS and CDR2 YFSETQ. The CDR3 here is CASRKGTDYGYTF. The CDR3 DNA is TGCGCCAGCAGAAAAGGGACAGACTATGGCTACACCTTC.

The CDR3 nucleotides read TGTGCCTGGCTGACTAGCGGGAGAACCCATGAGCAGTTCTTC. Amino acid sequence: CAWLTSGRTHEQFF. The V call is TRBV30, the J call TRBJ2-1; 12 bases match TRBD2. J lost 8 bases, V lost 5 bases, and 7 bases had no gene match. This CDR3 is 14 amino acids long. Germline-derived CDR1 and CDR2 are GTSNPN and SVGIG (reference sequence).

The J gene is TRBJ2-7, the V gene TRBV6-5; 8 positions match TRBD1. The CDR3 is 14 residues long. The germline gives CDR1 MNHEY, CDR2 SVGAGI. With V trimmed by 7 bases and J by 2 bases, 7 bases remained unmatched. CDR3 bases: TGTGCCAGCACTTTGGACAGGGCTCCCTACGAGCAGTACGTC. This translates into CASTLDRAPYEQYV.

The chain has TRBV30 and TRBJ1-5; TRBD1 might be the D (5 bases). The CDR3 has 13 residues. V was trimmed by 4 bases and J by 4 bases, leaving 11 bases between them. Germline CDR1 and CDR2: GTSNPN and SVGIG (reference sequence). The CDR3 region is CAWKGAGNQPQHF. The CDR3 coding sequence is TGTGCCTGGAAAGGGGCAGGGAATCAGCCCCAGCATTTT.

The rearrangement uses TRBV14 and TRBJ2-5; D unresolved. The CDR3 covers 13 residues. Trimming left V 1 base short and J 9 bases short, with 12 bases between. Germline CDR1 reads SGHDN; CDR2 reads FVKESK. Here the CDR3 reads CASSQAESSPQYF. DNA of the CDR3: TGTGCCAGCAGCCAAGCGGAGAGCTCGCCCCAGTACTTC.